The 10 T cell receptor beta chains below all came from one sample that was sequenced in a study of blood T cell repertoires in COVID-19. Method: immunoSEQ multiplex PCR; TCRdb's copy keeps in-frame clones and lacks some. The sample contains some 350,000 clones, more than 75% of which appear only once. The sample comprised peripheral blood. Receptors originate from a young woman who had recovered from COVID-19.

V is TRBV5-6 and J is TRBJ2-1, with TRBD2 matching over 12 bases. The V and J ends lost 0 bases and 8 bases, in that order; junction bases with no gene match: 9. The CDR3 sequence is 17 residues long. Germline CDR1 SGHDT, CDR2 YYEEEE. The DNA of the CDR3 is TGTGCCAGCAGCTTGGGGGTGCGACTAGCGGGAGAGGATGAGCAGTTCTTC. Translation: CASSLGVRLAGEDEQFF.

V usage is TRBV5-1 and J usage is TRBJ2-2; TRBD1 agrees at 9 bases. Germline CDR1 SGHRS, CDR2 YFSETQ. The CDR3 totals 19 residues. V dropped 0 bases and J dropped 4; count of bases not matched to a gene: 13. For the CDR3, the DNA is TGCGCCAGCAGCTTGGACAGGGGGCTAAGACGAAAGGTCACCGGGGAGCTGTTTTTT. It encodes CASSLDRGLRRKVTGELFF.

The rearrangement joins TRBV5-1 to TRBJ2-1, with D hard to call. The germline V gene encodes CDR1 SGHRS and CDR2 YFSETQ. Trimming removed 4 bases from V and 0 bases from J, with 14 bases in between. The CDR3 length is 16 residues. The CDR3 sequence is CASSPSVRASYNEQFF. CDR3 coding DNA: TGCGCCAGCAGCCCTTCGGTCCGCGCCTCCTACAATGAGCAGTTCTTC.

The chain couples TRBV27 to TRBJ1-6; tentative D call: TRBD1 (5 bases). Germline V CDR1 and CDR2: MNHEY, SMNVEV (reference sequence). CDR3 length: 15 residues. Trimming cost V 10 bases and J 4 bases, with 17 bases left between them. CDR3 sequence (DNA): TGTGCCACCCGCTGGGGCCAAAGGTATAATTCACCCCTCCACTTT. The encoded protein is CATRWGQRYNSPLHF.

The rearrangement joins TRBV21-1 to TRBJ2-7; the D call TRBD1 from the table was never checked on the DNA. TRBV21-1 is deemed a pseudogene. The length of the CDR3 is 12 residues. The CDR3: CARVDRTYEQYV. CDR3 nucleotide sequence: TGTGCCAGGGTAGACAGAACCTACGAGCAGTACGTC.

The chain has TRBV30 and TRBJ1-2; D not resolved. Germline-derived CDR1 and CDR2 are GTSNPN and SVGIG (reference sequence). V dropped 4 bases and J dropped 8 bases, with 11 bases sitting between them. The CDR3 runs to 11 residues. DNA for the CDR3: TGTGCCTGGAACTTCGGTTTCGGCTACACCTTC. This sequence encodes CAWNFGFGYTF.

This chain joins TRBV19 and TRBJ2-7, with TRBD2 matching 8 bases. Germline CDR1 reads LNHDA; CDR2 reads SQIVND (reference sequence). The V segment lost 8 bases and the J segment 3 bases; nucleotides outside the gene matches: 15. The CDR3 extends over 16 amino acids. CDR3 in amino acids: CASGTVRLARGYEQYV. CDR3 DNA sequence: TGTGCCAGTGGAACGGTGAGACTAGCGAGAGGCTACGAGCAGTACGTC.

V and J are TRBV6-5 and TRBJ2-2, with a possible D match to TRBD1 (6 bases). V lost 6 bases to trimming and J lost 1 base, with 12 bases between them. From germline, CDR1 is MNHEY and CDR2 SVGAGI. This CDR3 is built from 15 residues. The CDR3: CASSLDRKNTGELFF. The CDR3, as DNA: TGTGCCAGCAGCCTTGACAGGAAGAACACCGGGGAGCTGTTTTTT.

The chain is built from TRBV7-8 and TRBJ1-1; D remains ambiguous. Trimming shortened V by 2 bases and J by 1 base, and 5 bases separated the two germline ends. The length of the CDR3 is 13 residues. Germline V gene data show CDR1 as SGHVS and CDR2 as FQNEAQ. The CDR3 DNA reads TGTGCCAGCAGCTTACAAGCGAACACTGAAGCTTTCTTT. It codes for CASSLQANTEAFF.

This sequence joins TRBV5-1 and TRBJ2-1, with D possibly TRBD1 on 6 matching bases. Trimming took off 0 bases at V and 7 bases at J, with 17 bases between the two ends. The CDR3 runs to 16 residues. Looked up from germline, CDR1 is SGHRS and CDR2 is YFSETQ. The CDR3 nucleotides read TGCGCCAGCAGCTTGGCCGAAACAGGGTTTTCGAATGAGCAGTTCTTC. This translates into CASSLAETGFSNEQFF.